The T cell receptor (beta chain) described here comes from a study of blood T cell repertoires in COVID-19. The wider study: PBMCs, B-cell-depleted T cells, or T cells provided the cDNA or gDNA that made up the material.

This clone showed up just a few times. CDR1 SEHNR and CDR2 FQNEAQ come from the germline V gene (reference sequence). The CDR3 length is 14 residues. Trimming removed 10 bases at V and 1 base at J, with 15 bases between. Study processing details: Researchers report that nucleated cell counts were estimated from reference gene primer amplification. Sequencing used immunoSEQ multiplex PCR; TCRdb keeps in-frame clones, though not all of them. From that table come the V and J calls and clone size; the DNA was used to work out D and trimming. The repertoire holds nearly 250,000 clones, with more than 75% as singletons. Participants had their cohort set by participant-reported clinical history. Either two negative PCRs, clearance, or symptom resolution qualified Cohort 3 donors as recovered.

The clonotype comes from a woman aged 50 to 60 who had recovered from COVID-19. The chain links TRBV7-9 to TRBJ2-3; D is perhaps TRBD2 (6 bases). The sequencing sample was made of PBMCs or T cells enriched from blood (not recorded which). This CDR3 is CAIDQKRGTDTQYF. The CDR3 nucleotides are TGTGCCATCGATCAAAAGCGGGGCACAGATACGCAGTATTTT.